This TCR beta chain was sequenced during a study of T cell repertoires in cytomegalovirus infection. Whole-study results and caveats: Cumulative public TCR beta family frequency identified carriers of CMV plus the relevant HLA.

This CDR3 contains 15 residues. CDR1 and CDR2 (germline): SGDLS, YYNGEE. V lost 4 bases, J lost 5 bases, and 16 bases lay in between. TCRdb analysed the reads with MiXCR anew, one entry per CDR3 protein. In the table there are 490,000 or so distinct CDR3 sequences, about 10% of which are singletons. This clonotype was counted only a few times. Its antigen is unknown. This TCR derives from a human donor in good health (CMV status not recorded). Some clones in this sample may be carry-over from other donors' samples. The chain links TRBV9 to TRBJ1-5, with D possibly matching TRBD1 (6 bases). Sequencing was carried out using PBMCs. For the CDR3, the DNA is TGTGCCAGCAGCTTTTCCGGGACAAACGATCAGCCCCAGCATTTT. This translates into CASSFSGTNDQPQHF.